This T cell receptor (beta chain) is from a study of cytomegalovirus exposure and HLA in healthy donors. Amplification used 60 Vbeta primers and 13 Jbeta primers. Libraries were prepared by immunoSEQ multiplex PCR; TCRdb keeps only in-frame clonotypes and omits some of them. This repertoire shows roughly 200,000 clones, over 70% found once; its top ten account for about 0.5%. Donors were ostensibly healthy at sampling, although undocumented immune exposures were probable. A word on this clone: What it recognizes is unknown.

Study-wide results and limits: Most TCR beta V segments were productive about 90% or about 30% of the time in an earlier analysis. The Asian-associated ancestry cluster reportedly had fewer N-insertions than the roughly 700-donor mean in a later analysis. In a later analysis, at a false discovery rate of 0.05, some 15,000 TCR beta sequences were associated with HLA alleles.

Trimming removed 3 bases at V and 3 bases at J, with 15 bases between. There are 15 residues in the CDR3. Germline CDR1 reads GTSNPN; CDR2 reads SVGIG (reference sequence). The clonotype comes from a woman between 50 and 59 years old in good health and CMV-seronegative. The chain carries TRBV30 and TRBJ1-5; no firm D call. The sequenced sample was PBMCs. CDR3 in DNA: TGTGCCTGGAGACCCCGTTTTGAGGTCAATCAGCCCCAGCATTTT. Protein sequence: CAWRPRFEVNQPQHF.